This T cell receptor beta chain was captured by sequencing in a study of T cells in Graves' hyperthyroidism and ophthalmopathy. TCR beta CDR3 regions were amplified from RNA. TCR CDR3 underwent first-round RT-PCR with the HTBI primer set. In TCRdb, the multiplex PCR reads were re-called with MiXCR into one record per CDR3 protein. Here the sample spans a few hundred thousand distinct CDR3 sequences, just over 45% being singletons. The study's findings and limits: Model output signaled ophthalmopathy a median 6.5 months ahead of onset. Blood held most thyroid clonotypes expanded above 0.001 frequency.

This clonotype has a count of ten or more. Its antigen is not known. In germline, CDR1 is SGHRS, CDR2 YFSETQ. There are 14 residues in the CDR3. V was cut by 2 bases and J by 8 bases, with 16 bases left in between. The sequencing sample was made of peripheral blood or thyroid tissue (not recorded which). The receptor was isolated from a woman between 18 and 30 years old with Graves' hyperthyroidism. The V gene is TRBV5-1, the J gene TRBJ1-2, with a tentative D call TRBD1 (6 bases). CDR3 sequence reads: CASSFDRNPGGYTF. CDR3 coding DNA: TGCGCCAGCAGCTTTGACAGGAACCCGGGGGGCTACACCTTC.